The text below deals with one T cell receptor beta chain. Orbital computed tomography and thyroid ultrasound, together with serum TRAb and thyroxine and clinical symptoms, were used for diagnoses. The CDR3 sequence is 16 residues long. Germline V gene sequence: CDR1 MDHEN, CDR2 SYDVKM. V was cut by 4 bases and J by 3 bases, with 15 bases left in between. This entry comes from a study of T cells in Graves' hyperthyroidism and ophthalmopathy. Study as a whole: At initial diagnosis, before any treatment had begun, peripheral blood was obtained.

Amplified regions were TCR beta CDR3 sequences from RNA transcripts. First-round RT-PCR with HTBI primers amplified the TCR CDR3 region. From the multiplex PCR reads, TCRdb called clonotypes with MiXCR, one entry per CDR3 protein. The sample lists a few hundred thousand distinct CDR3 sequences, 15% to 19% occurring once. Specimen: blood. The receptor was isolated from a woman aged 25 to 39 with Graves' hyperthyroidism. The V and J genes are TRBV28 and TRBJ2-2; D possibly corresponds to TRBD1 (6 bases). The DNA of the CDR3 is TGTGCCAGCAGTTCCCGGGGCAGGGGCGACACCGGGGAGCTGTTTTTT. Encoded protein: CASSSRGRGDTGELFF.